These 20 T cell receptor beta chains share one sample of origin, sequenced in a study of blood T cells in healthy people across ages. A sample-barcoded 5' primer and a J-beta primer mix were used in a second PCR of roughly 6 to 12 cycles. TCRdb re-analysed the 5' RACE reads in MiXCR, keeping a single row per CDR3 protein. The sample includes 600,000 to 650,000 distinct CDR3 sequences, approximately 50% of them seen just once. The sequenced sample was blood. Receptors originate from a man in his sixties in good health.

The chain carries TRBV29-1 and TRBJ1-3; a weak D match, TRBD1 (6 bases). This CDR3 region has 14 residues. The germline gives CDR1 SQVTM, CDR2 ANQGSEA. Trimming took off 4 bases at V and 1 base at J, with 11 bases between the two ends. This chain's CDR3 is CSVGGHPSGNTIYF. In nucleotides, the CDR3 is TGCAGCGTTGGGGGACATCCTTCTGGAAACACCATATATTTT.

The genes are TRBV10-1 and TRBJ1-6; D may be TRBD1 (6 bases). V was pared by 2 bases and J by 9 bases, with 11 bases between. Germline assignment: CDR1 WNHNN and CDR2 SYGVQD (reference sequence). The CDR3 totals 14 residues. The CDR3 sequence: CASSEGVGGSPLHF. The CDR3, as DNA: TGCGCCAGCAGTGAGGGGGTAGGGGGTTCACCCCTCCACTTT.

The chain carries TRBV10-3 and TRBJ1-2; TRBD1 matches at 7 bases. V was pared by 6 bases and J by 3 bases, with 1 base of the junction left unmatched. The germline V gene has CDR1 ENHRY and CDR2 SYGVKD. The CDR3 has 12 amino acids. CDR3 DNA: TGTGCCATCAGGGGGACAGACTATGGCTACACCTTC. It yields the protein CAIRGTDYGYTF.

This clonotype was seen a few times. In nucleotides, the CDR3 is TGTGCCAGCAGTTTATGGGGAGCCCGGGAGACCCAGTACTTC. Translated, it gives CASSLWGARETQYF. V is TRBV27 and J is TRBJ2-7; TRBD2 is a possible D gene (5 bases). The DNA end lines up better with TRBJ2-5; the J call may be wrong. Germline lookup yields CDR1 MNHEY and CDR2 SMNVEV (reference sequence). This CDR3 is 14 amino acids long.

There are a few counts of this clonotype. The V call is TRBV6-5, the J call TRBJ1-2; a weak D match, TRBD1 (6 bases). The CDR3 runs 15 residues. With 0 bases removed from V and 1 base from J, the gap between germline ends came to 9 bases. In germline, CDR1 is MNHEY, CDR2 SVGAGI. CDR3 sequence (DNA): TGTGCCAGCAGTTACTCCTCAGGGGATAACTATGGCTACACCTTC. Translation: CASSYSSGDNYGYTF.

The rearrangement joins TRBV20-1 to TRBJ2-1; D unclear. The length of the CDR3 is 12 residues. Germline values: CDR1 DFQATT, CDR2 SNEGSKA (reference sequence). V lost 3 bases to trimming and J lost 8 bases, with 11 bases between them. CDR3 DNA sequence: TGCAGTGCTAGTCTCAATGGGGATGAGCAGTTCTTC. It is translated as CSASLNGDEQFF.

The chain links TRBV15 to TRBJ2-1, with 10 bases matching TRBD1. The V and J ends lost 6 bases and 4 bases, in that order; junction bases with no gene match: 15. The CDR3 has 18 amino acids. CDR1 LNHNV and CDR2 YYDKDF come from the germline V gene (reference sequence). CDR3 DNA: TGTGCCACCAGACCGGGACAGGGGCGACCCCATCAATACAATGAGCAGTTCTTC. This codes for CATRPGQGRPHQYNEQFF.

This clonotype came up a few times. This chain joins TRBV10-3 and TRBJ2-7; D call uncertain. Between the trimmed V and J ends, which lost 3 bases and 3 bases, there was a span of 12 bases. Germline-derived CDR1 and CDR2 are ENHRY and SYGVKD. The CDR3 loop spans 14 amino acids. The CDR3 here is CAISEGPVGYEQYF. DNA for the CDR3: TGTGCCATCAGTGAAGGCCCCGTGGGCTACGAGCAGTACTTC.

This chain links TRBV9 with TRBJ1-2; D may be TRBD1 (6 bases). Trimming pared 0 bases from V and 5 bases from J, leaving 17 bases between. The germline V gene has CDR1 SGDLS and CDR2 YYNGEE. The CDR3 is made up of 16 amino acids. The CDR3 coding sequence is TGTGCCAGCAGCGTAGCCTCTGGGGGCGCCCCTTATGGCTACACCTTC. This sequence encodes CASSVASGGAPYGYTF.

This clonotype was observed once. The gene calls are TRBV2 and TRBJ2-6, with a weak D call TRBD2 (5 bases). This CDR3 contains 15 residues. Per germline, CDR1 SNHLY and CDR2 FYNNEI. Trimming pared 7 bases from V and 0 bases from J, leaving 10 bases between. This chain's CDR3 is CASTHGISGANVLTF. In DNA, the CDR3 is TGTGCCAGCACCCACGGGATCTCTGGGGCCAACGTCCTGACTTTC.

V is TRBV28 and J is TRBJ2-5, with 8 bases lining up with TRBD2. The germline V gene encodes CDR1 MDHEN and CDR2 SYDVKM. Trimming at V came to 3 bases and at J to 1 base, leaving 7 bases not matched to a gene. The CDR3 is 16 residues long. CDR3 region: CASSFGRGASQETQYF. In DNA, the CDR3 is TGTGCCAGCAGTTTCGGGCGGGGGGCCTCCCAAGAGACCCAGTACTTC.

The V gene is TRBV7-2, the J gene TRBJ2-1, with D possibly TRBD1 on 6 matching bases. Germline V gene data show CDR1 as SGHTA and CDR2 as FQGNSA. This CDR3 has 14 residues. V lost 8 bases and J lost 4, with 15 bases in between. The CDR3: CASFLGGAYNEQFF. DNA of the CDR3: TGTGCCAGCTTCCTAGGGGGAGCATACAATGAGCAGTTCTTC.

The rearrangement links TRBV5-1 to TRBJ2-3; D uncertain. This CDR3 contains 12 residues. Trimming left V 4 bases short and J 6 bases short, with 9 bases between. Germline CDR1 and CDR2: SGHRS and YFSETQ. The CDR3 sequence: CASSRIEDTQYF. CDR3 nucleotide sequence: TGCGCCAGCAGCCGTATCGAGGATACGCAGTATTTT.

This clonotype was observed a single time. The V and J genes are TRBV20-1 and TRBJ2-1; a possible D gene is TRBD2 (5 bases). The CDR3 spans 12 residues. Trimming removed 5 bases at V and 8 bases at J, with 13 bases between. CDR1 is DFQATT and CDR2 is SNEGSKA in the germline V gene (reference sequence). The CDR3 is CSAEGILDEQFF. In nucleotides, the CDR3 is TGCAGTGCTGAGGGCATCCTTGATGAGCAGTTCTTC.

This clonotype was recorded only once. The chain couples TRBV3-1 to TRBJ1-2; D remains unclear. Germline V lookup: CDR1 LGHDT, CDR2 YNNKEL (reference sequence). V lost 1 base and J 10 bases, leaving 10 bases between the germline ends. The CDR3 covers 12 residues. CDR3 bases: TGTGCCAGCAGCCAAGGGTTACAGTACTACACCTTC. Protein product: CASSQGLQYYTF.

This clonotype was seen more than once but under ten times. The genes are TRBV29-1 and TRBJ2-1, with TRBD2 matching 8 bases. The germline CDR1 and CDR2 sequences are SQVTM and ANQGSEA. The J segment lost 7 bases and the V segment lost 5 bases, leaving 16 bases of the junction unmatched. The CDR3 has 16 amino acids. This CDR3 is CSVQTIHRGGPNEQFF. The CDR3 nucleotides read TGCAGCGTTCAAACAATTCACCGGGGGGGCCCAAATGAGCAGTTCTTC.

This clonotype showed up just a few times. The chain uses TRBV12-3 or TRBV12-4 and TRBJ1-2; D gene unclear. The CDR3 is 13 amino acids. The V end lost 5 bases, the J end lost 7 bases, and 14 bases lay between the germline ends. CDR3 loop: CASSERATAGYTF. DNA for the CDR3: TGTGCCAGCAGTGAAAGAGCCACCGCTGGCTACACCTTC.

The table lists this clonotype with a few counts. The chain links TRBV12-3 or TRBV12-4 to TRBJ2-1; 7 positions agree with TRBD1. The CDR3 length is 14 residues. The trim removed 9 bases at V and 2 bases at J, leaving 7 bases unmatched. CDR3 nucleotides: TGTGCCAGTAACCGACAGGGCCCCTACAATGAGCAGTTCTTC. Amino acid sequence: CASNRQGPYNEQFF.

The chain uses TRBV5-1 and TRBJ2-1; D perhaps matches TRBD2 (6 bases). The length of the CDR3 is 15 residues. With 3 bases removed from V and 4 bases from J, the gap between germline ends came to 14 bases. Germline V lookup: CDR1 SGHRS, CDR2 YFSETQ. CDR3 DNA sequence: TGCGCCAGCAGCTCGACTAGAAGGGGATACAATGAGCAGTTCTTC. It translates to CASSSTRRGYNEQFF. The complete variable domain, with remaining parts taken from reference TRBV5-1 and TRBJ2-1, reads KAGVTQTPRYLIKTRGQQVTLSCSPISGHRSVSWYQQTPGQGLQFLFEYFSETQRNKGNFPGRFSGRQFSNSRSEMNVSTLELGDSALYLCASSSTRRGYNEQFFGPGTRLTVL.

The V call is TRBV10-3, the J call TRBJ2-1, with D unclear. V was cut by 0 bases and J by 10 bases, with 7 bases left in between. Germline CDR1 ENHRY, CDR2 SYGVKD. The CDR3 has 12 residues. DNA for the CDR3: TGTGCCATCAGTGAGTCGCTAGGAGAGCAGTTCTTC. The encoded protein is CAISESLGEQFF.